These T cell receptor beta chains were read from a single sample in a study of lymphopenia after photon versus proton radiotherapy. TCRdb keeps only in-frame clones here, not all; method: immunoSEQ multiplex PCR. The sample lists some 70,000 clones, over 70% seen once, with 10% to 14% in the top ten. The sequences come from peripheral blood, collected from a patient treated with proton-based radiotherapy. Receptors originate from an elderly man with esophageal cancer. Each CDR3 is given with its conserved first and last residue. D genes are given only for firm matches. Clone size is given for some rows only: seen once, a few or many times, or a class if the clone is expanded.

TRBV6-5	NA	TRBJ2-7	TRBD1	TGTGCCAGCAGTTCCGGACAGGGACCCTACGAGCAGTACTTC	CASSSGQGPYEQYF
TRBV5-1	NA	TRBJ2-1	TRBD2	TGCGCCAGCAGCTTGCTAGCGGGAGACTACAATGAGCAGTTCTTC	CASSLLAGDYNEQFF
TRBV15	few	TRBJ2-1	NA	TGTGCCACCAGCAGAGAGGGCAGGGGATACAATGAGCAGTTCTTC	CATSREGRGYNEQFF
TRBV5-4	NA	TRBJ2-5	NA	TGTGCCAGCAGCTTGGGGACATCCCAAGAGACCCAGTACTTC	CASSLGTSQETQYF
TRBV27	once	TRBJ2-7	NA	TGTGCCAGCAGTTTAATTTCACGCGGCAGCTCCTACGAGCAGTACTTC	CASSLISRGSSYEQYF
TRBV7-9	NA	TRBJ2-7	TRBD1	TGTGCCAGCAGCTTAGGGACAGGGGAGGCGTACTTC	CASSLGTGEAYF
TRBV7-2	NA	TRBJ1-2	TRBD1	TGTGCCAGCAAGCCGGACAGGATTGTCAACTATGGCTACACCTTC	CASKPDRIVNYGYTF
TRBV9	NA	TRBJ2-1	TRBD2	TGTGCCAGCAGCGTAGCGTTTGGGACTAGCGGGAGGGCCAGCAACAATGAGCAGTTCTTC	CASSVAFGTSGRASNNEQFF
TRBV6-5	NA	TRBJ1-2	NA	TGTGCCAGCAGTTACGTTGGGCCAGCCTCAACCTATGGCTACACCTTC	CASSYVGPASTYGYTF
TRBV13	NA	TRBJ2-5	NA	TGTGCCAGCAGCTTCACTACTCCCTCAAGGAATCAAGAGACCCAGTACTTC	CASSFTTPSRNQETQYF
TRBV5-6	NA	TRBJ2-5	TRBD1	TGTGCCAGCCACCTGCCAGGGGGCAGACAAGAGACCCAGTACTTC	CASHLPGGRQETQYF
TRBV15	NA	TRBJ2-7	TRBD1	TGTGCCACCAGCAGGGTGACAGGGCTGTCTTACGAGCAGTACTTC	CATSRVTGLSYEQYF
TRBV6-1	NA	TRBJ2-1	TRBD2	TGTGCCAGCAGTGACCGGACTAGCGGCCACTGGGAGCAGTTCTTC	CASSDRTSGHWEQFF
TRBV5-6	NA	TRBJ2-7	TRBD2	TGTGCCAGCAGCCAATACGGGGGGACGCTCTACGAGCAGTACTTC	CASSQYGGTLYEQYF
TRBV6-5	once	TRBJ1-1	NA	TGTGCCAGCAGTTACTCGGGGGGTACCACTGAAGCTTTCTTT	CASSYSGGTTEAFF
TRBV12-5	NA	TRBJ1-3	NA	TGTGCTAGTGGTGCCGGGAGACGAACTGGAAACACCATATATTTT	CASGAGRRTGNTIYF
TRBV30	NA	TRBJ1-1	NA	TGTGCCTGGAGTGTCTCACAGGGTCGGGCGGCTTTCTTT	CAWSVSQGRAAFF
TRBV27	NA	TRBJ2-6	NA	TGTGCCAGCAGTCAGTCTGGGGCCAACGTCCTGACTTTC	CASSQSGANVLTF
TRBV29-1	NA	TRBJ2-7	TRBD1	TGCAGCGCCCACCTGGCGACAGGGAGCTCCTACGAGCAGTACTTC	CSAHLATGSSYEQYF
TRBV6-5	NA	TRBJ2-7	TRBD2	TGTGCCAGCAGTTCCCCCCAAGGAGCGGGAGGTTCCGAGCAGTACTTC	CASSSPQGAGGSEQYF
TRBV7-9	NA	TRBJ2-3	NA	TGTGCCAGCAGCCCGGCTGGCCTAGATACGCAGTATTTT	CASSPAGLDTQYF
TRBV18	NA	TRBJ2-1	NA	TGTGCCAGCTCACCAAACCAGGGGGGATACAATGAGCAGTTCTTC	CASSPNQGGYNEQFF
TRBV5-1	NA	TRBJ2-5	TRBD1	TGCGCCAGCAGCGCCGGGACAGGGTCTCAAGAGACCCAGTACTTC	CASSAGTGSQETQYF
TRBV6-5	NA	TRBJ2-5	NA	TGTGCCAGCAGGCCCGGTGGAGGGGAGACCCAGTACTTC	CASRPGGGETQYF
TRBV2	NA	TRBJ1-1	NA	TGTGCCAGCACCCCGACTAGGGGATTGACTGAAGCTTTCTTT	CASTPTRGLTEAFF
TRBV10-3	NA	TRBJ2-3	NA	TGTGCCATCAGCGGAGCGGGGAGACAGGCAGATACGCAGTATTTT	CAISGAGRQADTQYF
TRBV5-1	NA	TRBJ1-3	NA	TGCGCCAGCAGCTTGGCCAGGCCTGGAAACACCATATATTTT	CASSLARPGNTIYF
TRBV7-6	NA	TRBJ1-5	NA	TGTGCCAGCAGCTTAGCTGGGGATCAGCCCCAGCATTTT	CASSLAGDQPQHF
TRBV7-8	NA	TRBJ1-2	NA	TGTGCCAGCAGCTATACAGAAGCTAACTATGGCTACACCTTC	CASSYTEANYGYTF